This T cell receptor beta chain was found in a study of cytomegalovirus exposure and HLA in healthy donors. In the PCR, 60 Vbeta and 13 Jbeta primers were used. Generated by immunoSEQ multiplex PCR, the TCRdb table keeps only in-frame clones and is missing some. The profile shows about 260,000 clones, just over 70% of them singletons. Sequenced sample: PBMCs. The TCR was taken from a female donor in good health and CMV-seronegative.

Here the CDR3 reads CASSAQGEAKNIQYF. The CDR3 bases are TGTGCCAGCAGCGCCCAGGGGGAAGCCAAAAACATTCAGTACTTC. The chain employs TRBV9 and TRBJ2-4; TRBD1 matches 7 bases. Germline-derived CDR1 and CDR2 are SGDLS and YYNGEE. The CDR3 extends over 15 amino acids. V shed 3 bases, J shed 0 bases, and the junction held 3 bases outside the gene matches.